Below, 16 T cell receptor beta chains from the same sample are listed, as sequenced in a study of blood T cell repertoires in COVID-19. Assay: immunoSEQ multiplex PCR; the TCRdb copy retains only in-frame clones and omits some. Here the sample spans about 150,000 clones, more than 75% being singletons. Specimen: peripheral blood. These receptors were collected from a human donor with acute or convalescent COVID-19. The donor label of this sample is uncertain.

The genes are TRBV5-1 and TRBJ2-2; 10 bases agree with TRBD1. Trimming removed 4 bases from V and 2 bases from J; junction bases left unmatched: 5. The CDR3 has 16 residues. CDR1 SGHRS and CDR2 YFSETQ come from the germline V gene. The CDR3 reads CASSPDRGSNTGELFF. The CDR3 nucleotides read TGCGCCAGCAGCCCGGACAGGGGGAGTAACACCGGGGAGCTGTTTTTT. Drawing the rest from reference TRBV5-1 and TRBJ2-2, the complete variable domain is KAGVTQTPRYLIKTRGQQVTLSCSPISGHRSVSWYQQTPGQGLQFLFEYFSETQRNKGNFPGRFSGRQFSNSRSEMNVSTLELGDSALYLCASSPDRGSNTGELFFGEGSRLTVL.

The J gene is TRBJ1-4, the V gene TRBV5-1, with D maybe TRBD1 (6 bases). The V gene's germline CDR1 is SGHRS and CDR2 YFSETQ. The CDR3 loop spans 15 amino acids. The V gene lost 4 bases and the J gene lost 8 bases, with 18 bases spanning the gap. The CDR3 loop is CASSQTPGVGEKLFF. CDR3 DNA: TGCGCCAGCAGCCAAACACCAGGGGTCGGGGAAAAACTGTTTTTT.

CDR3 sequence reads: CASSLNGGSGANVLTF. CDR3 DNA sequence: TGTGCCAGCAGCTTAAACGGTGGCTCTGGGGCCAACGTCCTGACTTTC. The chain couples TRBV7-2 to TRBJ2-6; the D is unclear. The CDR3 sequence is 16 residues long. V was trimmed by 2 bases and J by 0 bases, leaving 8 bases between them. CDR1 is SGHTA and CDR2 is FQGNSA in the germline V gene.

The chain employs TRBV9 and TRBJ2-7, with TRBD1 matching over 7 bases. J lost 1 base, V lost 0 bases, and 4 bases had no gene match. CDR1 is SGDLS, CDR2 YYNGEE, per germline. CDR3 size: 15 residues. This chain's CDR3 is CASSVGGQVSYEQYF. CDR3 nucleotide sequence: TGTGCCAGCAGCGTAGGTGGACAGGTTTCCTACGAGCAGTACTTC.

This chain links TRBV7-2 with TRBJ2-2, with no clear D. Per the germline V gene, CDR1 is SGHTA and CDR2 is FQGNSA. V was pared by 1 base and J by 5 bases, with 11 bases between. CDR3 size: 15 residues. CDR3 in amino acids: CASSLGLIPTGELFF. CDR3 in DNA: TGTGCCAGCAGCTTAGGACTGATCCCAACCGGGGAGCTGTTTTTT.

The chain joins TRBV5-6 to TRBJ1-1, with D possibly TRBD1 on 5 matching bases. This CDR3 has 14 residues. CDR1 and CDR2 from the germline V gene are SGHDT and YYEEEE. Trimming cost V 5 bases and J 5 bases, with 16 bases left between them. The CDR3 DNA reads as TGTGCCAGCAGAAACCTCGGGGGAGAGACTGAAGCTTTCTTT. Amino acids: CASRNLGGETEAFF.

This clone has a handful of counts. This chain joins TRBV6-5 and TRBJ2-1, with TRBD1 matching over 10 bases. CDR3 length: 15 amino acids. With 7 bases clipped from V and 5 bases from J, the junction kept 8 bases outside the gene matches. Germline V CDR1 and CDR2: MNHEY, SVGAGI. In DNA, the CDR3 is TGTGCCAGCACCCTCCGGGACAGGGGTCACAATGAGCAGTTCTTC. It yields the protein CASTLRDRGHNEQFF.

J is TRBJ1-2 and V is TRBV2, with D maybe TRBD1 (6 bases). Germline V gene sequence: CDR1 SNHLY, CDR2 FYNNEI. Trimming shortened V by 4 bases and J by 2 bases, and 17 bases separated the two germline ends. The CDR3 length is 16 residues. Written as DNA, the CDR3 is TGTGCCAGCAGTGGCCAAAGGACAGTAGCGAACTATGGCTACACCTTC. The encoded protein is CASSGQRTVANYGYTF.

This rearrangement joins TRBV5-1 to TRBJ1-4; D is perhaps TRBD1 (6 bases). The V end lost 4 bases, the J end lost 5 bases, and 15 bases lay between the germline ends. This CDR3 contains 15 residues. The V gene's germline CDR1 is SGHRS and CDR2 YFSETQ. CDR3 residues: CASSLEQGRNEKLFF. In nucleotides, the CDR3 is TGCGCCAGCAGCCTTGAACAGGGACGAAATGAAAAACTGTTTTTT.

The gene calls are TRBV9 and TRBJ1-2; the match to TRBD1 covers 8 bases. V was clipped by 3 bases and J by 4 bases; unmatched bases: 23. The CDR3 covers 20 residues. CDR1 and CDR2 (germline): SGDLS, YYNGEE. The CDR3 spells CASSARGARDRREASYGYTF. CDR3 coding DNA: TGTGCCAGCAGCGCGCGGGGAGCCCGGGACAGGCGAGAAGCTAGCTATGGCTACACCTTC.

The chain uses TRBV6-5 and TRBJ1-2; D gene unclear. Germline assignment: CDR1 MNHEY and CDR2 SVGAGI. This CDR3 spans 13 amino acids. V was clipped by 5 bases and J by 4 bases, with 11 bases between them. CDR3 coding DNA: TGTGCCAGCAGTAATTCAAGAGGCTATGGCTACACCTTC. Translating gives CASSNSRGYGYTF.

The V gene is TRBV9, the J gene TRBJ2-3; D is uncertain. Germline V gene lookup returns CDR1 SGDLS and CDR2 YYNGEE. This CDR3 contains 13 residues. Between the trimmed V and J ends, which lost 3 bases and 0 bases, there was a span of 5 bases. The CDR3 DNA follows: TGTGCCAGCAGCGATTATAGCACAGATACGCAGTATTTT. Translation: CASSDYSTDTQYF.

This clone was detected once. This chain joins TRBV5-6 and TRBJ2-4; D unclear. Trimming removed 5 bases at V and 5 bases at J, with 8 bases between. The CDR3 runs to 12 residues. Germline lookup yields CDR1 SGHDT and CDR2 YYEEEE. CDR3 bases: TGTGCCAGCAGTGGGCAGGAAAACATTCAGTACTTC. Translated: CASSGQENIQYF.

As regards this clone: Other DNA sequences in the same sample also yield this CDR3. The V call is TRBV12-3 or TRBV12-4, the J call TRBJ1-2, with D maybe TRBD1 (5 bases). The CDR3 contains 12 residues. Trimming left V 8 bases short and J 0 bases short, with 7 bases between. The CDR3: CASSGSNYGYTF. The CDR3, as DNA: TGTGCCAGCTCAGGGTCTAACTATGGCTACACCTTC.

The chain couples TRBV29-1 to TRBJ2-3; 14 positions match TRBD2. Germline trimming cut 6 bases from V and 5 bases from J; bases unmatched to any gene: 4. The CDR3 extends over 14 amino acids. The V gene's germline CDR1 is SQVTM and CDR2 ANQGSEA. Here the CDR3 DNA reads TGCAGCGTGCAGACTAGCGGGGGGGGAGATACGCAGTATTTT. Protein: CSVQTSGGGDTQYF.

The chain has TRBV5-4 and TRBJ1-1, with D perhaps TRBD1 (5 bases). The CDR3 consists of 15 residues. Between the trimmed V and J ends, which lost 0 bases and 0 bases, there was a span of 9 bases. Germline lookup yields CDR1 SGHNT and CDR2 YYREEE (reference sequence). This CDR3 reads CASSLGGTLNTEAFF. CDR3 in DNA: TGTGCCAGCAGCTTGGGCGGGACTTTGAACACTGAAGCTTTCTTT.